The sequence of this T cell receptor (beta chain) was determined in a study of T cells in Graves' hyperthyroidism and ophthalmopathy. Study conclusions and caveats: Stable hyperthyroidism was separated from ophthalmopathy by a model based on 13 V-J features. Ophthalmopathy was identified by the model a median about 6.8 months ahead of onset.

TCR beta CDR3 region amplification was performed from RNA transcripts. When the TCR CDR3 underwent first-round RT-PCR, the HTBI primer set was used. TCRdb processed the multiplex PCR reads anew with MiXCR; each CDR3 protein has one entry. The sample shows hundreds of thousands of distinct CDR3 sequences, approximately 15% of them seen only once. Worth noting for this clonotype: The antigen is unknown.

The germline V and J ends were trimmed by 3 bases and 8 bases, with 8 bases remaining between them. The length of the CDR3 is 13 residues. Together with thyroid ultrasound, orbital computed tomography, serum thyroxine and TRAb, clinical symptoms were used for diagnoses. The rearrangement links TRBV12-3 or TRBV12-4 to TRBJ1-6; D gene unclear. This TCR derives from a woman aged 18-29 years with Graves' hyperthyroidism. Sequencing input: blood. The CDR3 bases are TGTGCCAGCAGTTTTTCCGGGGATTCACCCCTCCACTTT. Translated, it gives CASSFSGDSPLHF.